The 23 T cell receptor beta chains reported below all come from one sample, sequenced in a study of CD8 T cells in ankylosing spondylitis listed by TCRdb under 2017. Library construction relied on 5' RACE. TCRdb names Illumina HiSeq 2500 as the instrument used. The public reads were quality trimmed at Q25 with fastp and then assembled into clones with MiXCR by TCRdb, keeping productive beta chains. All rows with the same CDR3 protein become a single entry with the most common DNA and genes. This sample is represented by more than 60,000 distinct CDR3 sequences; over 4% of them were singletons. Around 2% of the sample is held by the ten biggest clonotypes. What was sequenced was blood, either unsorted or a sorted T cell fraction (not recorded which). The origin of the receptors is a male donor with ankylosing spondylitis or in good health (not recorded which).

The sample holds many counts of this clonotype. The CDR3 region has the DNA TGTGCCAGCAGCCTGGATTATACGCAGTATTTT. Its protein product is CASSLDYTQYF. The genes are TRBV7-9 and TRBJ2-3; unclear D gene. Germline CDR1 is SEHNR and CDR2 is FQNEAQ (reference sequence). The CDR3 is made up of 11 amino acids. Trimming took off 5 bases at V and 7 bases at J, with 7 bases between the two ends.

In this sample, this clonotype turned up a few times. One junction end does not reproduce the germline sequence, and a read error may be involved. V gene TRBV23-1 combines with J gene TRBJ2-7, with unresolved D. TRBV23-1 is filed as an ORF, its function uncertain. This CDR3 contains 15 residues. CDR3 coding DNA: TGCGCCAGCAGTCAATACTCCCTGAAGGCGTACGGGCAGTACTTC. Protein: CASSQYSLKAYGQYF.

This clonotype occurred many times. The chain carries TRBV28 and TRBJ1-2; the match to TRBD1 covers 9 bases. The CDR3 runs to 14 residues. The ends lost 6 bases at V and 6 bases at J; junction bases unmatched: 8. Germline CDR1 is MDHEN and CDR2 is SYDVKM. The CDR3 spells CASSGGTGIHGYTF. DNA of the CDR3: TGTGCCAGCAGCGGAGGGACAGGGATACATGGCTACACCTTC.

The sample holds many counts of this clonotype. CDR3 in DNA: TGTGCCAGCAGCCCCCTGGTGGGGGTTGAGCTGTTTTTT. This codes for CASSPLVGVELFF. The chain carries TRBV14 and TRBJ2-2; D might be TRBD1 or TRBD2, each matching 5 bases. Germline loops: CDR1 SGHDN, CDR2 FVKESK. V lost 4 bases to trimming and J lost 11 bases, with 14 bases between them. CDR3 length: 13 amino acids.

This clonotype has ten or more counts. The rearrangement joins TRBV6-6 to TRBJ1-2; D is undetermined. The CDR3 spans 13 residues. In germline, CDR1 is MNHNY, CDR2 SVGAGI (reference sequence). The V and J ends lost 5 bases and 4 bases respectively, with 11 bases between them. The CDR3 nucleotides read TGTGCCAGCAGTCCACTCGTGGTCTATGGCTACACCTTC. This sequence encodes CASSPLVVYGYTF.

This clonotype was seen repeatedly, ten times or more. The chain combines TRBV10-1 with TRBJ2-1; 8 nucleotides match TRBD1. J lost 5 bases, V lost 5 bases, and 2 bases had no gene match. CDR3 length: 13 residues. CDR1 is WNHNN and CDR2 is SYGVQD in the germline V gene (reference sequence). CDR3 sequence (DNA): TGCGCCAGCAGTTCGACAGGGGACAATGAGCAGTTCTTC. The encoded protein is CASSSTGDNEQFF.

This clonotype has at least ten counts. The chain carries TRBV20-1 and TRBJ2-2, with D possibly matching TRBD1 (5 bases). The CDR3 spans 14 residues. Germline assignment: CDR1 DFQATT and CDR2 SNEGSKA (reference sequence). The V gene lost 0 bases and the J gene lost 3 bases, with 8 bases spanning the gap. The CDR3 here is CSARDQGYTGELFF. The CDR3 DNA reads as TGCAGTGCTAGAGATCAGGGTTACACCGGGGAGCTGTTTTTT.

This clonotype was counted many times. This sequence joins TRBV19 and TRBJ2-4; 8 bases map to TRBD1. The germline V gene encodes CDR1 LNHDA and CDR2 SQIVND (reference sequence). This CDR3 region has 17 residues. With 0 bases clipped from V and 5 bases from J, the junction kept 9 bases outside the gene matches. In DNA form, the CDR3 reads TGTGCCAGTAGTATAGAAGGTTGGGGGACAGGAGAAAACATTCAGTACTTC. Amino acid sequence: CASSIEGWGTGENIQYF.

This clonotype was observed many times. This chain links TRBV12-3 or TRBV12-4 with TRBJ1-1; D uncertain. Trimming stripped 6 bases from V and 1 base from J, with 9 bases between. The CDR3 is made up of 13 amino acids. CDR3 loop: CASSLQKNTEAFF. As DNA, the CDR3 is TGTGCCAGCAGCCTACAGAAGAACACTGAAGCTTTCTTT.

This clonotype was seen many times. The chain has TRBV20-1 and TRBJ1-3; D unclear. Trimming shortened V by 1 base and J by 0 bases, and 7 bases separated the two germline ends. Germline lookup yields CDR1 DFQATT and CDR2 SNEGSKA (reference sequence). CDR3 size: 14 residues. The CDR3 nucleotides read TGCAGTGCTAGAGTTTATTCCTCTGGAAACACCATATATTTT. Protein product: CSARVYSSGNTIYF.

This clonotype showed up many times. This chain connects TRBV29-1 to TRBJ1-1; 7 bases align to TRBD1. The CDR3 sequence is 14 residues long. V shed 7 bases, J shed 0 bases, and the junction held 8 bases outside the gene matches. Per germline, CDR1 SQVTM and CDR2 ANQGSEA. This CDR3 is CSANRQGLNTEAFF. The CDR3 region has the DNA TGCAGCGCGAACCGACAGGGCTTGAACACTGAAGCTTTCTTT.

This clonotype was seen many times. The V gene is TRBV28, the J gene TRBJ2-2; 10 bases agree with TRBD1. The V segment lost 5 bases and the J segment 4 bases; nucleotides outside the gene matches: 4. The CDR3 covers 15 residues. CDR1 and CDR2 from the germline V gene are MDHEN and SYDVKM. The CDR3 DNA is TGTGCCAGCAGTCGACAGGGGGCGCCCACCGGGGAGCTGTTTTTT. It encodes CASSRQGAPTGELFF. The full variable domain, rest sourced from reference TRBV28 and TRBJ2-2, is DVKVTQSSRYLVKRTGEKVFLECVQDMDHENMFWYRQDPGLGLRLIYFSYDVKMKEKGDIPEGYSVSREKKERFSLILESASTNQTSMYLCASSRQGAPTGELFFGEGSRLTVL.

This clonotype occurred many times. V and J are TRBV5-4 and TRBJ2-7; 13 nucleotides agree with TRBD2. In germline, CDR1 is SGHNT, CDR2 YYREEE (reference sequence). V shed 4 bases, J shed 7 bases, and the junction held 2 bases outside the gene matches. This CDR3 is 13 amino acids long. CDR3 sequence (DNA): TGTGCCAGCAGCCAGGGACTAGCGGGGGAGCAGTACTTC. As protein: CASSQGLAGEQYF.

This clonotype was observed many times. The chain recombines TRBV20-1 with TRBJ2-3, with 8 bases that match TRBD1. Germline values: CDR1 DFQATT, CDR2 SNEGSKA (reference sequence). V trimming: 3 bases; J trimming: 0 bases; junction bases outside the gene matches: 11. CDR3 size: 17 residues. As DNA, the CDR3 is TGCAGTGCTAGTTCAGGGGGCGTCCCCTTTAGCACAGATACGCAGTATTTT. Encoded protein: CSASSGGVPFSTDTQYF.

The table lists this clonotype with many counts. The chain employs TRBV5-1 and TRBJ2-3, with 9 nucleotides matching TRBD2. The CDR3 length is 17 residues. V was pared by 4 bases and J by 3 bases, with 12 bases of the junction left unmatched. Per the germline V gene, CDR1 is SGHRS and CDR2 is YFSETQ. The CDR3 DNA is TGCGCCAGCAGCCCGGACGGCCTAGCGGGGCTGACAGATACGCAGTATTTT. Amino acid sequence: CASSPDGLAGLTDTQYF.

This clonotype was found many times. The CDR3 region has the DNA TGCGCCAGCAGCCAAACAGGGGCGAATTCACCCCTCCACTTT. This translates into CASSQTGANSPLHF. The V call is TRBV5-1, the J call TRBJ1-6; 7 bases are shared with TRBD1. CDR3 length: 14 amino acids. The germline CDR1 and CDR2 sequences are SGHRS and YFSETQ. V lost 4 bases to trimming and J lost 7 bases; unmatched junction nucleotides: 5.

This clonotype was recorded at least ten times. The V gene is TRBV3-1, the J gene TRBJ2-5, with D unclear. The CDR3 is 10 residues long. The V end was cut by 0 bases, the J end by 7 bases, with 0 bases between. Germline V lookup: CDR1 LGHDT, CDR2 YNNKEL (reference sequence). CDR3 in DNA: TGTGCCAGCAGCCAAGAGACCCAGTACTTC. It is translated as CASSQETQYF.

The chain carries TRBV4-2 and TRBJ1-1; D might be TRBD1 (6 bases). CDR1 and CDR2 from the germline V gene are LGHNA and YNFKEQ. V shed 0 bases and J shed 1 base, with 12 bases lying between them. The CDR3 totals 16 residues. CDR3 residues: CASSQDRTGQNTEAFF. Written as DNA, the CDR3 is TGTGCCAGCAGCCAAGATAGAACAGGGCAGAACACTGAAGCTTTCTTT.

This clonotype was seen many times. The chain carries TRBV25-1 and TRBJ2-7, with TRBD1 identical over 9 bases. Per germline, CDR1 MGHDK and CDR2 SYGVNS. This CDR3 contains 14 residues. The V and J ends lost 6 bases and 4 bases, in that order; junction bases with no gene match: 7. The CDR3 is CASRGSDRGYEQYF. The CDR3 DNA follows: TGTGCCAGCAGGGGGTCGGACAGGGGTTACGAGCAGTACTTC.

This clonotype was counted many times. The chain recombines TRBV6-5 with TRBJ1-3, with D possibly TRBD1 on 6 matching bases. The CDR3 runs to 14 residues. Germline CDR1 and CDR2: MNHEY and SVGAGI. V lost 4 bases and J 4 bases, leaving 11 bases between the germline ends. CDR3 sequence (DNA): TGTGCCAGCAGTTCTTTCACAGGGGGAAACACCATATATTTT. This gives the protein CASSSFTGGNTIYF.

In its sample, this clonotype was seen many times. This chain joins TRBV24-1 and TRBJ1-5, with unresolved D. The CDR3 is 13 amino acids. Germline CDR1 is KGHDR and CDR2 is SFDVKD. Trimming shortened V by 5 bases and J by 2 bases, and 6 bases separated the two germline ends. This chain's CDR3 is CATSGDGNQPQHF. The CDR3, as DNA: TGTGCCACCAGTGGCGACGGCAATCAGCCCCAGCATTTT.

At least ten counts were recorded for this clonotype. This chain links TRBV20-1 with TRBJ1-1; a weak D match, TRBD1 (5 bases). In germline, CDR1 is DFQATT, CDR2 SNEGSKA (reference sequence). This CDR3 comprises 12 residues. The V end was cut by 8 bases, the J end by 7 bases, with 17 bases between. CDR3 residues: CSTERGTVEAFF. The CDR3 bases are TGCAGTACCGAACGAGGGACTGTTGAAGCTTTCTTT.

This clonotype was found many times. The chain has TRBV28 and TRBJ1-1; D is unresolved. The CDR3 is 14 residues long. Germline V CDR1 and CDR2: MDHEN, SYDVKM. Trimming left V 2 bases short and J 0 bases short, with 7 bases between. The CDR3 region has the DNA TGTGCCAGCAGTTTAAGTGTCTTGAACACTGAAGCTTTCTTT. Translated, it gives CASSLSVLNTEAFF.